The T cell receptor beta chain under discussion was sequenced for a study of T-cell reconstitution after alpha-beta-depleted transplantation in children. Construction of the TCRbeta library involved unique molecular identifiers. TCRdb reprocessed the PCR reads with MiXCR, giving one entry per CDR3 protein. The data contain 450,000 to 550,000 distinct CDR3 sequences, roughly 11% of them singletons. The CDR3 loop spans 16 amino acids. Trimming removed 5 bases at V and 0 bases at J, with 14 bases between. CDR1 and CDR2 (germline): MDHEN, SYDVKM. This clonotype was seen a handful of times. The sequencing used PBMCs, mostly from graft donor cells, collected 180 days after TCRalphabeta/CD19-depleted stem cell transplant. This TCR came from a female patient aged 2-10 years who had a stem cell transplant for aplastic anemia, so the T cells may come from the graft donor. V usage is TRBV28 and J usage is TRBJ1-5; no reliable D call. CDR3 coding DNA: TGTGCCAGCAGTCACCAAGGGCTTTATAGCAATCAGCCCCAGCATTTT. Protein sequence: CASSHQGLYSNQPQHF.